A selection of T cell receptor beta chains follows, all from one sample in a study of shared clonotypes between healthy human individuals. TCRdb's copy holds only in-frame clones and misses some; the assay was immunoSEQ multiplex PCR. The table records approximately 2.4 million clones, approximately 94% of them present only once. Material for sequencing was naive CD4+ T cells sorted from blood. The receptor source for this set is a man between 18 and 29 years old in good health. The CDR3 runs from the conserved cysteine through the conserved F or W. D genes are given only for firm matches.

j_call | d_call | v_call | cdr3_aa | cdr3_nt
TRBJ1-3 | TRBD1 | TRBV9 | CASSVGDRGYTGNTIYF | TGTGCCAGCAGCGTAGGGGACAGGGGTTATACTGGAAACACCATATATTTT
TRBJ1-3 | - | TRBV12-5 | CASGLSSGNTIYF | TGTGCTAGTGGTTTGAGCTCTGGAAACACCATATATTTT
TRBJ2-1 | - | TRBV25-1 | CASSGDSSSYNEQFF | TGTGCCAGCAGTGGCGACTCGAGCTCCTACAATGAGCAGTTCTTC
TRBJ2-1 | TRBD1 | TRBV19 | CASSIADRYTSSYNEQFF | TGTGCCAGTAGTATAGCGGACAGGTATACCAGCTCCTACAATGAGCAGTTCTTC
TRBJ1-2 | - | TRBV5-5 | CASSSGGAGTYGYTF | TGTGCCAGCAGTTCTGGGGGAGCAGGGACCTATGGCTACACCTTC
TRBJ2-7 | TRBD1 | TRBV11-2 | CASSLAGQGVF | TGTGCCAGCAGCTTGGCGGGACAGGGCGTATTC
TRBJ1-2 | - | TRBV2 | CASQAGSPYGYTF | TGTGCCAGCCAGGCGGGGAGTCCCTATGGCTACACCTTC
TRBJ1-1 | TRBD1 | TRBV5-6 | CASSGQTGGNTEAFF | TGTGCCAGCAGCGGACAGACAGGGGGGAACACTGAAGCTTTCTTT
TRBJ1-1 | - | TRBV5-1 | CASSLVGNSAEAFF | TGCGCCAGCAGCTTGGTAGGGAATAGCGCTGAAGCTTTCTTT
TRBJ2-7 | - | TRBV7-9 | CASSLGQSLSYEQYF | TGTGCCAGCAGCTTAGGACAGAGCCTCTCCTACGAGCAGTACTTC
TRBJ1-2 | TRBD1 | TRBV15 | CATSTSSTGDTYGYTF | TGTGCCACCAGCACCAGTTCGACAGGGGATACCTATGGCTACACCTTC
TRBJ1-5 | - | TRBV6-1 | CASSRDAGGQPQHF | TGTGCCAGCAGTCGGGACGCGGGGGGTCAGCCCCAGCATTTT
TRBJ1-2 | TRBD1 | TRBV4-2 | CASSPTLPGQGLGYTF | TGTGCCAGCAGCCCGACGTTGCCGGGACAGGGTTTGGGCTACACCTTC
TRBJ1-4 | - | TRBV5-1 | CASSIPGLGESTESEKLFF | TGCGCCAGCAGCATTCCCGGACTAGGGGAGAGTACAGAGTCTGAAAAACTGTTTTTT
TRBJ2-3 | - | TRBV6-5 | CASGRAPGDTQYF | TGTGCCAGCGGCCGTGCCCCGGGAGATACGCAGTATTTT
TRBJ2-3 | TRBD2 | TRBV27 | CASSFERGTDTQYF | TGTGCCAGCAGTTTCGAGCGGGGGACAGATACGCAGTATTTT
TRBJ2-7 | - | TRBV5-1 | CASSRMGVRSYEQYF | TGCGCCAGCAGCCGAATGGGGGTTCGGTCCTACGAGCAGTACTTC
TRBJ1-5 | TRBD1 | TRBV28 | CASSLSRGRAGQQPQHF | TGTGCCAGCAGTTTGAGTAGGGGCAGGGCGGGACAGCAGCCCCAGCATTTT